Reported below is one T cell receptor (beta chain). Its antigen is as yet unknown. Germline-derived CDR1 and CDR2 are MNHEY and SVGEGT. The CDR3 has 15 amino acids. V trimming: 7 bases; J trimming: 6 bases; junction bases outside the gene matches: 11. The record originates from a study of response to subunit inactivated influenza vaccine. Study outcomes and limitations: Authors suggested each seasonal flu vaccination may recruit only limited numbers of new T cells.

Via MiXCR, TCRdb re-called the RT-PCR reads, giving one row per CDR3 protein. Of fewer than 700,000 distinct CDR3 sequences listed, 10% to 15% are singletons. The sequence was obtained from a man aged 50-60 years who received an inactivated influenza vaccine. The chain is built from TRBV6-2 or TRBV6-3 and TRBJ1-5; 8 bases fit TRBD1. The material sequenced was PBMCs from blood, taken 45 days after vaccination. The CDR3 nucleotides are TGTGCCAGCACCGTATCCGGGACAGGTTCTCAGCCCCAGCATTTT. As protein: CASTVSGTGSQPQHF.